Each of the 9 T cell receptor beta chains below was sequenced from the same sample in a study of human T cells and chemical hapten exposure. Indicated treatment: therapeutic diphenylcyclopropenone sensitization with weekly scalp DPC. Library construction involved attaching unique molecular identifiers to individual cDNA molecules, which allowed quantitative, reproducible TCR counting. One entry per CDR3 protein, called by TCRdb with MiXCR from the reads. Among 3,500 to 4,500 distinct CDR3 sequences, approximately 49% were seen once, and the ten largest hold 3.5%. Sequences were derived from whole blood, sampled before DPC sensitization or 2, 6, or about 24 weeks after (not recorded which). These receptors were taken from an adult with alopecia areata. Some clones in this sample may be carry-over from other donors' samples. This table probably holds off-target reads from a library built for another chain.

The table lists this clonotype with a few counts. This sequence joins TRBV28 and TRBJ1-5, with D unresolved. The CDR3 has 13 amino acids. Per germline, CDR1 MDHEN and CDR2 SYDVKM. V was cut by 6 bases and J by 1 base, with 7 bases left in between. The CDR3 sequence is CASRGISNQPQHF. CDR3 nucleotides: TGTGCCAGCAGGGGTATCAGCAATCAGCCCCAGCATTTT.

The chain joins TRBV5-1 to TRBJ2-7; D not certain. Deletions cut 0 bases from V and 2 bases from J, with 9 bases between. This CDR3 spans 14 amino acids. Looked up from germline, CDR1 is SGHRS and CDR2 is YFSETQ. The CDR3 nucleotides read TGCGCCAGCAGCTTGGCCAGGATCCCCTACGAGCAGTACTTC. It is translated as CASSLARIPYEQYF.

The DNA of the CDR3 is TGTGCCACCAGAGACAGGGGACACGAGCAGTACTTC. Its translation is CATRDRGHEQYF. This chain uses TRBV2 with TRBJ2-7; 8 nucleotides align to TRBD1. The germline V gene has CDR1 SNHLY and CDR2 FYNNEI. CDR3 length: 12 residues. V shed 10 bases, J shed 5 bases, and the junction held 7 bases outside the gene matches.

Concerning this clonotype: The germline gene is not matched at one end of the junction; a read error may be the cause. This chain links TRBV7-2 with TRBJ2-2; no firm D call. Germline V gene sequence: CDR1 SGHTA, CDR2 FQGNSA. The CDR3 is 13 residues long. Written as DNA, the CDR3 is TGTGCCAGCAGCTCCCCGAACCCCGGGGAGCTGTTTTTT. Protein sequence: CASSSPNPGELFF.

The chain links TRBV11-3 to TRBJ2-1; D is unresolved. The CDR3 is 14 amino acids. In germline, CDR1 is SGHNT, CDR2 YENEEA. The V end lost 2 bases, the J end lost 6 bases, and 11 bases lay between the germline ends. The CDR3 reads CASSLNSKINEQFF. As DNA, the CDR3 is TGTGCCAGCAGCTTAAATAGTAAGATCAATGAGCAGTTCTTC.

The genes are TRBV15 and TRBJ2-1; D possibly uses TRBD1 or TRBD2 (5 bases each). Germline assignment: CDR1 LNHNV and CDR2 YYDKDF (reference sequence). The V end was cut by 5 bases, the J end by 5 bases, with 10 bases between. The CDR3 sequence is 13 residues long. CDR3 residues: CATSGGIHNEQFF. The CDR3 DNA sequence: TGTGCCACCAGCGGGGGAATCCACAATGAGCAGTTCTTC.

This clonotype has only a few counts. The chain links TRBV11-3 to TRBJ2-1, with a tentative D call TRBD2 (5 bases). CDR1 SGHNT and CDR2 YENEEA come from the germline V gene. This CDR3 comprises 13 residues. Trimming cost V 4 bases and J 7 bases, with 11 bases left between them. As DNA, the CDR3 is TGTGCCAGCAGCTCCCGGACTCGGAATGAGCAGTTCTTC. Protein product: CASSSRTRNEQFF. Variable domain in full (rest from reference TRBV11-3 and TRBJ2-1): EAGVVQSPRYKIIEKKQPVAFWCNPISGHNTLYWYLQNLGQGPELLIRYENEEAVDDSQLPKDRFSAERLKGVDSTLKIQPAELGDSAVYLCASSSRTRNEQFFGPGTRLTVL.

The rearrangement links TRBV18 to TRBJ2-3; D gene unclear. CDR1 and CDR2 from the germline V gene are KGHSH and LQKENI. The CDR3 length is 14 residues. The ends were cut back, 3 bases at V and 2 bases at J, with 9 bases in the middle. CDR3 DNA sequence: TGTGCCAGCTCACCGGCAACCTTCACAGATACGCAGTATTTT. Translation: CASSPATFTDTQYF.

The V gene is TRBV28, the J gene TRBJ1-1; D is ambiguous. Trimming took 5 bases from V and 10 from J, leaving 2 bases between them. CDR1 and CDR2 (germline): MDHEN, SYDVKM. CDR3 length equals 8 residues. The CDR3 region is CASSRAFF. The CDR3 region has the DNA TGTGCCAGCAGTCGAGCTTTCTTT.